This TCR beta chain originates from a study of blood T cell repertoires in COVID-19. Trimming took off 4 bases at V and 8 bases at J, with 15 bases between the two ends. The CDR3 length is 13 residues. The germline V gene has CDR1 SGHNT and CDR2 YYREEE (reference sequence). Method: immunoSEQ multiplex PCR; TCRdb's copy keeps in-frame clones and lacks some. The sample contains roughly 350,000 clones, around 87% of which appear only once. This clonotype was obtained from a woman aged 25 to 39 with COVID-19, enrolled during active disease. The chain joins TRBV5-4 to TRBJ1-1; D perhaps matches TRBD1 (6 bases). Sequenced input: peripheral blood. The CDR3 DNA reads TGTGCCAGCAGCATGGGACAAATCCCCGAAGCTTTCTTT. The encoded protein is CASSMGQIPEAFF.